The table lists the clone carrying this TCR beta chain with a few counts. This sample stems from a study of patients and donors after allogeneic stem cell transplantation. TCRdb processed the RT-PCR reads anew with MiXCR; each CDR3 protein has one entry. Among 400,000 to 450,000 distinct CDR3 sequences, approximately 16% were seen once, and the ten largest hold less than 8.5%. Trimming removed 2 bases from V and 4 bases from J; junction bases left unmatched: 4. Germline V gives CDR1 LGHNA, CDR2 YNFKEQ. This CDR3 is 14 amino acids long. The sequenced material came from blood, either unsorted or a sorted T cell fraction (not recorded which). The chain recombines TRBV4-2 with TRBJ1-2; TRBD1 matches at 7 bases. This sequence was found in a human donor who was either an allogeneic HSCT recipient or a stem cell or donor lymphocyte infusion donor (not recorded which). It is not recorded whose cells these are; they may come from a transplant donor. The CDR3 protein is CASSQPWDSYGYTF. The CDR3 bases are TGTGCCAGCAGCCAACCCTGGGACAGCTATGGCTACACCTTC.